One sample yielded the 2 T cell receptor beta chains listed below, sequenced in a study of T cells expressing NK-cell markers. TCRdb derives one entry per CDR3 protein from the 5' RACE reads, leaving out DNA. In total, the table holds around 110,000 distinct CDR3 sequences. Sequenced input: blood T cells: a sorted CD56 or NKG2C T cell subset, CD4+ or CD8+ T cells, or bulk PBMC T cells (not recorded which). These receptors were taken from a woman aged 18 to 75 in good health.

The rearrangement joins TRBV28 to TRBJ2-7; TCRdb selects TRBD1, and the lack of DNA leaves this call unchecked. Germline CDR1 reads MDHEN; CDR2 reads SYDVKM. The CDR3 runs to 13 residues. CDR3 sequence reads: CASRFQTGTEQYF.

This rearrangement joins TRBV7-2 to TRBJ2-7. Germline lookup yields CDR1 SGHTA and CDR2 FQGNSA. The CDR3 runs to 15 residues. CDR3 region: CASSLGFGLAIEQYF.